Below, 15 T cell receptor beta chains from the same sample are listed, as sequenced in a study of T-cell memory formation after mild COVID-19. TCRdb re-called the 5' RACE reads through MiXCR, storing one row per CDR3 protein. This sample has 150,000 to 200,000 distinct CDR3 sequences; 11% occur once, and the top ten carry 3.5% to 4.5%. The sample was PBMCs or a T cell subset sorted from them (not recorded which). These receptors were obtained from a man between 18 and 29 years old who had mild COVID-19 (a few samples of this study predate the infection). Cell type and time point are not known.

This clonotype was counted only a few times. The J gene is TRBJ1-3, the V gene TRBV5-1; no reliable D call. This CDR3 comprises 14 residues. Trimming left V 0 bases short and J 0 bases short, with 4 bases between. Germline V lookup: CDR1 SGHRS, CDR2 YFSETQ. CDR3 residues: CASSLEGSGNTIYF. The CDR3 region has the DNA TGCGCCAGCAGCTTGGAGGGCTCTGGAAACACCATATATTTT.

This clonotype has a count of ten or more. The chain links TRBV7-8 to TRBJ1-3; D remains unclear. CDR3 length: 17 amino acids. Trimming took off 1 base at V and 4 bases at J, with 17 bases between the two ends. CDR1 is SGHVS, CDR2 FQNEAQ, per germline. CDR3 bases: TGTGCCAGCAGCTTAGGCAACTACCGGGTTAAAGGAAACACCATATATTTT. Protein: CASSLGNYRVKGNTIYF.

This clonotype showed up just a few times. The chain employs TRBV5-1 and TRBJ2-5; D gene unclear. The CDR3 is made up of 13 amino acids. The germline V and J ends were trimmed by 1 base and 2 bases, with 6 bases remaining between them. CDR1 and CDR2 from the germline V gene are SGHRS and YFSETQ. CDR3 sequence (DNA): TGCGCCAGCAGCTTGTTCGAACAAGAGACCCAGTACTTC. This codes for CASSLFEQETQYF. Together with reference TRBV5-1 and TRBJ2-5, the CDR3 gives the full variable domain: KAGVTQTPRYLIKTRGQQVTLSCSPISGHRSVSWYQQTPGQGLQFLFEYFSETQRNKGNFPGRFSGRQFSNSRSEMNVSTLELGDSALYLCASSLFEQETQYFGPGTRLLVL.

The genes are TRBV18 and TRBJ2-7; TRBD2 matches at 10 bases. Germline lookup yields CDR1 KGHSH and CDR2 LQKENI. Unmatched junction bases numbered 1, after V lost 3 bases and J lost 5 bases. The CDR3 has 13 amino acids. CDR3 nucleotides: TGTGCCAGCTCACCGGGACTAGCGAACGAGCAGTACTTC. Translated, it gives CASSPGLANEQYF. Drawing the rest from reference TRBV18 and TRBJ2-7, the complete variable domain is NAGVMQNPRHLVRRRGQEARLRCSPMKGHSHVYWYRQLPEEGLKFMVYLQKENIIDESGMPKERFSAEFPKEGPSILRIQQVVRGDSAAYFCASSPGLANEQYFGPGTRLTVT.

This clonotype has at least ten counts. This chain joins TRBV20-1 and TRBJ2-5; D gene unclear. Trimming took 6 bases from V and 7 from J, leaving 18 bases between them. Germline CDR1 and CDR2: DFQATT and SNEGSKA (reference sequence). The CDR3 is 13 residues long. The CDR3 spells CSASGSLGRTQYF. In DNA form, the CDR3 reads TGCAGTGCGAGTGGGTCGCTCGGGCGGACCCAGTACTTC.

In its sample, this clonotype was seen a few times. The chain employs TRBV9 and TRBJ1-2; perhaps TRBD1 as D (6 bases). The CDR3 spans 15 residues. V was clipped by 0 bases and J by 4 bases, with 13 bases between them. Germline CDR1 is SGDLS and CDR2 is YYNGEE. CDR3 coding DNA: TGTGCCAGCAGCGTAGCGGGGGGCCCCCGCTATGGCTACACCTTC. As protein: CASSVAGGPRYGYTF.

The chain links TRBV28 to TRBJ1-1; 11 positions agree with TRBD1. From germline, CDR1 is MDHEN and CDR2 SYDVKM. V lost 2 bases and J lost 4; bases outside the gene matches: 3. The CDR3 has 15 amino acids. The CDR3 DNA reads as TGTGCCAGCAGTTTAGCCGGGACAGGGGGCACTGAAGCTTTCTTT. It codes for CASSLAGTGGTEAFF.

The rearrangement joins TRBV4-3 to TRBJ2-2; D is tentatively TRBD1 or TRBD2 (6 bases each). Trimming removed 0 bases from V and 6 bases from J, with 20 bases in between. The CDR3 covers 18 residues. Germline CDR1 reads LGHNA; CDR2 reads YSLEER. In nucleotides, the CDR3 is TGCGCCAGCAGCCAAGATTACGGCGGCCCGGGGGCGGCCGGGGAGCTGTTTTTT. As protein: CASSQDYGGPGAAGELFF.

This clonotype has a handful of counts. This chain connects TRBV20-1 to TRBJ2-1, with 9 bases fitting TRBD1. The CDR3 length is 15 residues. CDR1 is DFQATT, CDR2 SNEGSKA, per germline (reference sequence). J was trimmed by 0 bases and V by 1 base; bases with no gene match: 1. The CDR3: CSARGDRVSYNEQFF. The CDR3 nucleotides read TGCAGTGCTAGAGGGGACAGGGTCTCCTACAATGAGCAGTTCTTC.

This clonotype occurred a few times. The rearrangement uses TRBV11-1 and TRBJ2-3; D is possibly TRBD2 (7 bases). V dropped 3 bases and J dropped 4 bases, with 14 bases sitting between them. Germline V gives CDR1 SGHAT, CDR2 FQDESV (reference sequence). The CDR3 sequence is 15 residues long. The CDR3 nucleotides are TGTGCCAGCAGCTTTAGAGGGGGGGGGCCAGATACGCAGTATTTT. Translated: CASSFRGGGPDTQYF.

This clonotype was counted a few times. The V and J genes are TRBV13 and TRBJ1-3, with D hard to call. Germline CDR1 is PRHDT and CDR2 is FYEKMQ (reference sequence). This CDR3 contains 16 residues. The germline V and J ends were trimmed by 5 bases and 0 bases, with 14 bases remaining between them. The DNA of the CDR3 is TGTGCCAGCAGCCGTGCGACGCCGAGCTCTGGAAACACCATATATTTT. This gives the protein CASSRATPSSGNTIYF.

This clonotype was observed a handful of times. This chain joins TRBV10-3 and TRBJ2-3, with 9 bases aligning to TRBD2. CDR3 length: 15 amino acids. Germline lookup yields CDR1 ENHRY and CDR2 SYGVKD. J was trimmed by 0 bases and V by 11 bases; bases with no gene match: 9. The CDR3 is CAARGLATSTDTQYF. In DNA, the CDR3 is TGTGCCGCTAGGGGACTAGCAACGAGCACAGATACGCAGTATTTT.

The genes are TRBV6-5 and TRBJ1-2; D is unresolved. Germline V gene sequence: CDR1 MNHEY, CDR2 SVGAGI. The ends were cut back, 11 bases at V and 8 bases at J, with 21 bases in the middle. The CDR3 consists of 13 residues. The CDR3 nucleotides are TGTGCCTGCCGCAGCCTAAACCCGAGAGGCTACACCTTC. Translating gives CACRSLNPRGYTF.

V gene TRBV5-1 combines with J gene TRBJ2-3; no definite D call. This CDR3 contains 16 residues. Between the trimmed V and J ends, which lost 0 bases and 3 bases, there was a span of 14 bases. The germline V gene encodes CDR1 SGHRS and CDR2 YFSETQ. CDR3 protein: CASSLDLKPVTDTQYF. The CDR3 DNA reads as TGCGCCAGCAGCTTGGACCTGAAGCCTGTTACAGATACGCAGTATTTT.

The rearrangement links TRBV4-1 to TRBJ2-3, with D unclear. V was shortened by 0 bases and J by 2 bases, with 12 bases between the two germline ends. Germline CDR1 MGHRA, CDR2 YSYEKL. The CDR3 is 16 residues long. This CDR3 reads CASSQDWSSTTDTQYF. CDR3 DNA: TGCGCCAGCAGCCAAGATTGGTCATCGACCACAGATACGCAGTATTTT.